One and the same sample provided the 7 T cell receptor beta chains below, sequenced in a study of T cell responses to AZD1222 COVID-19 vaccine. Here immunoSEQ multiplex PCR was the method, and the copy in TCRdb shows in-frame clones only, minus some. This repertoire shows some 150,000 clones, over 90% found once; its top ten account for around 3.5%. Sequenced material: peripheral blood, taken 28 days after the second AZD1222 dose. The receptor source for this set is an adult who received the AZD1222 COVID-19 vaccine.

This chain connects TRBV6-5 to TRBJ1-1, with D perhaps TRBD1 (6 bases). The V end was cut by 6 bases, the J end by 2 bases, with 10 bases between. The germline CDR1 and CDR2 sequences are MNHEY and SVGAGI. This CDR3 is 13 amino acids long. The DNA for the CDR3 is TGTGCCAGCAGCCCACAGGGTAACACTGAAGCTTTCTTT. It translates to CASSPQGNTEAFF.

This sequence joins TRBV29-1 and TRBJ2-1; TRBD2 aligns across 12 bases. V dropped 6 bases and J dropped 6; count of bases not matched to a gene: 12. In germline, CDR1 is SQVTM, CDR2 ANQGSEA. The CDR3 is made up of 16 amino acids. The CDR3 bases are TGCAGCGTCCCTCCCGCCCTGGGACTAGCGGGCAATGAGCAGTTCTTC. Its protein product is CSVPPALGLAGNEQFF.

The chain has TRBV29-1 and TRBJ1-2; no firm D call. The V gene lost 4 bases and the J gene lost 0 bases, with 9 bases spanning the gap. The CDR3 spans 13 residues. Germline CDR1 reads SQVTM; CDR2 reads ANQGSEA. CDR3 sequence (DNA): TGCAGCGTTGCAGAGTTAGCTAACTATGGCTACACCTTC. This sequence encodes CSVAELANYGYTF.

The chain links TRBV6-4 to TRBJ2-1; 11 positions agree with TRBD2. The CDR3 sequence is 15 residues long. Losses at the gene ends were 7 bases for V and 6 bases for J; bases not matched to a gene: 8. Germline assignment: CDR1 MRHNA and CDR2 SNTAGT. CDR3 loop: CASKFSGRAPNEQFF. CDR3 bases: TGTGCCAGCAAGTTTAGCGGGAGGGCCCCCAATGAGCAGTTCTTC.

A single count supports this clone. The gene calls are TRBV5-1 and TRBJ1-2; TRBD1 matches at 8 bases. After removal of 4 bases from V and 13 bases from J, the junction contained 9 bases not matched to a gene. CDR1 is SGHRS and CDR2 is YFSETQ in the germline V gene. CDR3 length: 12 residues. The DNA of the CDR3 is TGCGCCAGCAGCACGGACAGGGAGGGTTCCACCTTC. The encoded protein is CASSTDREGSTF.

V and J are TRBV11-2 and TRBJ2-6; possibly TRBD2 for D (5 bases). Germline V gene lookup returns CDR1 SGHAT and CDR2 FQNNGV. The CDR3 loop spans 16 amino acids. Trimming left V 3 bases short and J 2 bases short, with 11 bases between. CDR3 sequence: CASSFGGIPGANVLTF. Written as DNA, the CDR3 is TGTGCCAGCAGCTTCGGAGGTATCCCTGGGGCCAACGTCCTGACTTTC. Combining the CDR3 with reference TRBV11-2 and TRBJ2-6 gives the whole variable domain EAGVAQSPRYKIIEKRQSVAFWCNPISGHATLYWYQQILGQGPKLLIQFQNNGVVDDSQLPKDRFSAERLKGVDSTLKIQPAKLEDSAVYLCASSFGGIPGANVLTFGAGSRLTVL.

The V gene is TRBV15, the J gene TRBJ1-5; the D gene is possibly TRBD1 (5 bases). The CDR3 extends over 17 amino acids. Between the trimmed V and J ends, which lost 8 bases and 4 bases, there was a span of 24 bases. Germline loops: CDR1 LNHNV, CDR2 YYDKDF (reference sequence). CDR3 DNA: TGTGCCACCCCCCTCCAAGACACCAACAGGAGAAATCAGCCCCAGCATTTT. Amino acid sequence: CATPLQDTNRRNQPQHF.